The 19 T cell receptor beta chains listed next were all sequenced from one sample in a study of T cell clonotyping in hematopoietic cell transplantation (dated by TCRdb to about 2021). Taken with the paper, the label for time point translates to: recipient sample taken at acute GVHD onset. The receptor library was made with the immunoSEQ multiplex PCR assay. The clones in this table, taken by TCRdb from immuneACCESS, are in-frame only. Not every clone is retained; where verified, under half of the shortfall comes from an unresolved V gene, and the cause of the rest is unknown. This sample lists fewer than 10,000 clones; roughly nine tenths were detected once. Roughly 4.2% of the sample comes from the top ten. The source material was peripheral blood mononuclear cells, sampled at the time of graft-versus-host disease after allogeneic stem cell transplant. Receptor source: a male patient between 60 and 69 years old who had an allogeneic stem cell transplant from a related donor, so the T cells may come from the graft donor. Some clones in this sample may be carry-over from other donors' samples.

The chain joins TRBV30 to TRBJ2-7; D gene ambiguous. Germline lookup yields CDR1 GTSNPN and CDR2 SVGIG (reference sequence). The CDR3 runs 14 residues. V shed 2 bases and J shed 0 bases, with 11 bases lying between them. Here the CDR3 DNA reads TGTGCCTGGAGTAAGGGCTCCCCCTCCTACGAGCAGTACTTC. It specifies CAWSKGSPSYEQYF.

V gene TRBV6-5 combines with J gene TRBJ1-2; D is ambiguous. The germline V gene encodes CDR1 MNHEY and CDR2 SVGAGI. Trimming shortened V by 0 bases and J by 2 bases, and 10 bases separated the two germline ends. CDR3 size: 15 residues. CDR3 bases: TGTGCCAGCAGTTACTCGATGTCGATAAACTATGGCTACACCTTC. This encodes CASSYSMSINYGYTF.

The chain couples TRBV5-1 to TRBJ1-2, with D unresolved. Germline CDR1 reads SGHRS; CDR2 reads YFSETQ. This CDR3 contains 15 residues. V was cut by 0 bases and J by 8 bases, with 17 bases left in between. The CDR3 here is CASSLVVASEIGYTF. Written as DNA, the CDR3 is TGCGCCAGCAGCTTGGTAGTTGCGTCGGAAATAGGCTACACCTTC. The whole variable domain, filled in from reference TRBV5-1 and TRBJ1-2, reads KAGVTQTPRYLIKTRGQQVTLSCSPISGHRSVSWYQQTPGQGLQFLFEYFSETQRNKGNFPGRFSGRQFSNSRSEMNVSTLELGDSALYLCASSLVVASEIGYTFGSGTRLTVV.

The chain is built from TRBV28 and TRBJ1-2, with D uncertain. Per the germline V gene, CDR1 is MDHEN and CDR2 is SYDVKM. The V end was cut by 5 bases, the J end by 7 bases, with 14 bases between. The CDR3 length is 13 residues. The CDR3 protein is CASSPGQPGGYTF. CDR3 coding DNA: TGTGCCAGCAGTCCCGGGCAGCCAGGTGGCTACACCTTC.

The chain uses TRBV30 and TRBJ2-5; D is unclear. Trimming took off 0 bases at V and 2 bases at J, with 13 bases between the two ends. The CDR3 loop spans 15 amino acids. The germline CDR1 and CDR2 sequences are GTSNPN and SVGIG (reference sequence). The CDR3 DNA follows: TGTGCCTGGAGTGTAATATGGCGGAAACAAGAGACCCAGTACTTC. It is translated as CAWSVIWRKQETQYF.

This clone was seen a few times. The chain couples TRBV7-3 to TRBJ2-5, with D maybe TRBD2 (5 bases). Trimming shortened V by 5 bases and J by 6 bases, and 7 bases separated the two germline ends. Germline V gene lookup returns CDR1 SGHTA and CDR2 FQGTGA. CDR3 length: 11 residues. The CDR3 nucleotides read TGTGCCAGCAGCCTCGGGAAGACCCAGTACTTC. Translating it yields CASSLGKTQYF.

The CDR3 DNA reads TGTGCCAGCAGCTTAGAGATAGTCAACTATGGCTACACCTTC. Translation gives CASSLEIVNYGYTF. The J gene is TRBJ1-2, the V gene TRBV7-9; D is uncertain. This CDR3 has 14 residues. The V end was cut by 1 base, the J end by 2 bases, with 8 bases between. In germline, CDR1 is SEHNR, CDR2 FQNEAQ (reference sequence).

The CDR3, as DNA: TGTGCCAGCAGCTTCGACAGAACAGAGACCCAGTACTTC. As protein: CASSFDRTETQYF. The rearrangement joins TRBV7-2 to TRBJ2-5, with a possible D match to TRBD1 (5 bases). Germline CDR1 reads SGHTA; CDR2 reads FQGNSA. The CDR3 has 13 residues. V was cut by 3 bases and J by 4 bases, with 9 bases left in between.

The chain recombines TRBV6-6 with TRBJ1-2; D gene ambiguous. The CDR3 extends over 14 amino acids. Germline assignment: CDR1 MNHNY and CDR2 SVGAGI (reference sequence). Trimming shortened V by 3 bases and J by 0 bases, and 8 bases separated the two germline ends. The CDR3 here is CASSYGGTNYGYTF. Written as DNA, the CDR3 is TGTGCCAGCAGTTATGGCGGGACTAACTATGGCTACACCTTC.

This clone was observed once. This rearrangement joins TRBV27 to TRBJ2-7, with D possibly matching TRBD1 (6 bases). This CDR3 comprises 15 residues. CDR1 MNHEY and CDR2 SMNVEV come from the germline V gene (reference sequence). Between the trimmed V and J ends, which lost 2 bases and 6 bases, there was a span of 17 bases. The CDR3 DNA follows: TGTGCCAGCAGTTTAGGGTTCGGCAGGGGTTCCGAGCAGTACTTC. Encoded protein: CASSLGFGRGSEQYF.

CDR3 coding DNA: TGTGCCAGCAGTGAAGCGCGGCAATCGGGAGAGACCCAGTACTTC. Translation: CASSEARQSGETQYF. The chain uses TRBV2 and TRBJ2-5, with no clear D. Per germline, CDR1 SNHLY and CDR2 FYNNEI. Trimming shortened V by 0 bases and J by 4 bases, and 12 bases separated the two germline ends. This CDR3 comprises 15 residues.

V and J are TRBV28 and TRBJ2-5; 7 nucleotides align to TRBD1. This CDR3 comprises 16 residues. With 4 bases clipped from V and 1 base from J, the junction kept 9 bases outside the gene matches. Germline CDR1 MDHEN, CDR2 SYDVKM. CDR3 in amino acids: CASSSRQGFVQETQYF. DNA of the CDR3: TGTGCCAGCAGTTCCAGACAGGGTTTTGTCCAAGAGACCCAGTACTTC.

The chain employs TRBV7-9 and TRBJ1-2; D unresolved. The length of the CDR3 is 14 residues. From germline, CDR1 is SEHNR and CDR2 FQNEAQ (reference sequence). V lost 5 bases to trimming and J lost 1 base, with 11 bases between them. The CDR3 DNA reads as TGTGCCAGCAGCCAGAACACAAATAACTATGGCTACACCTTC. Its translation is CASSQNTNNYGYTF. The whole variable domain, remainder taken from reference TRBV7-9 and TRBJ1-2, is DTGVSQNPRHKITKRGQNVTFRCDPISEHNRLYWYRQTLGQGPEFLTYFQNEAQLEKSRLLSDRFSAERPKGSFSTLEIQRTEQGDSAMYLCASSQNTNNYGYTFGSGTRLTVV.

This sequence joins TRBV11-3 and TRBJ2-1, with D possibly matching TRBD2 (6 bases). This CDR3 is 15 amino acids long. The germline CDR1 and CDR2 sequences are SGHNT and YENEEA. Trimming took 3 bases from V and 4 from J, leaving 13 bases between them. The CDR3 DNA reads TGTGCCAGCAGCTTTAAGGGTGGGGGGTACAATGAGCAGTTCTTC. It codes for CASSFKGGGYNEQFF. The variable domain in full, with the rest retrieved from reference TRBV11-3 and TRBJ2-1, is EAGVVQSPRYKIIEKKQPVAFWCNPISGHNTLYWYLQNLGQGPELLIRYENEEAVDDSQLPKDRFSAERLKGVDSTLKIQPAELGDSAVYLCASSFKGGGYNEQFFGPGTRLTVL.

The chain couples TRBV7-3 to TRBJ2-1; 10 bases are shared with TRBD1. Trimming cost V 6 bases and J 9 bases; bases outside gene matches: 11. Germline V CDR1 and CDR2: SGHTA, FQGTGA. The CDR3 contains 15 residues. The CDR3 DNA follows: TGTGCCAGCAGTACCGGGACAGGGGCCATTGGTGAGCAGTTCTTC. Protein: CASSTGTGAIGEQFF.

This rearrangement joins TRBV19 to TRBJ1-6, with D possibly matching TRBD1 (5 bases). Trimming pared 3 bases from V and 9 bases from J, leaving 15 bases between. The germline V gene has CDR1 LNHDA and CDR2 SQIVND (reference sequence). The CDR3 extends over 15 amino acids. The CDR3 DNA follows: TGTGCCAGTAGTATTCTTCCAGGGTGGACTTCACCCCTCCACTTT. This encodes CASSILPGWTSPLHF.

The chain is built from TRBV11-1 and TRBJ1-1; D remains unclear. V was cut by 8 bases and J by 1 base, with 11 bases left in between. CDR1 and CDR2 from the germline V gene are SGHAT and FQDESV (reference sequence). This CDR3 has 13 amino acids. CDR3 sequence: CASGTLANTEAFF. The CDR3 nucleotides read TGTGCCAGCGGTACCCTAGCGAACACTGAAGCTTTCTTT.

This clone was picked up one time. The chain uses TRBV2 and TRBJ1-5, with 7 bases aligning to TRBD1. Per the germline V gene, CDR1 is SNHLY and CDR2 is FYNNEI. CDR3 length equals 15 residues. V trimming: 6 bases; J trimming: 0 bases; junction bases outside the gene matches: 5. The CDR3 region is CASRRDSYSNQPQHF. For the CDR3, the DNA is TGTGCCAGCAGGCGGGACAGCTATAGCAATCAGCCCCAGCATTTT. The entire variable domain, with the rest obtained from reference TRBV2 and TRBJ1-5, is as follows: EPEVTQTPSHQVTQMGQEVILRCVPISNHLYFYWYRQILGQKVEFLVSFYNNEISEKSEIFDDQFSVERPDGSNFTLKIRSTKLEDSAMYFCASRRDSYSNQPQHFGDGTRLSIL.

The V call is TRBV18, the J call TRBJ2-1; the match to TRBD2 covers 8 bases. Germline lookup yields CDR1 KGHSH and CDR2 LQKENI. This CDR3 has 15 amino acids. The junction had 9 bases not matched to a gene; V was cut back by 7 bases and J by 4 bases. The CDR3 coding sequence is TGTGCCAGCTTGGGCGGCGGGGGGCCTTACAATGAGCAGTTCTTC. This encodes CASLGGGGPYNEQFF.